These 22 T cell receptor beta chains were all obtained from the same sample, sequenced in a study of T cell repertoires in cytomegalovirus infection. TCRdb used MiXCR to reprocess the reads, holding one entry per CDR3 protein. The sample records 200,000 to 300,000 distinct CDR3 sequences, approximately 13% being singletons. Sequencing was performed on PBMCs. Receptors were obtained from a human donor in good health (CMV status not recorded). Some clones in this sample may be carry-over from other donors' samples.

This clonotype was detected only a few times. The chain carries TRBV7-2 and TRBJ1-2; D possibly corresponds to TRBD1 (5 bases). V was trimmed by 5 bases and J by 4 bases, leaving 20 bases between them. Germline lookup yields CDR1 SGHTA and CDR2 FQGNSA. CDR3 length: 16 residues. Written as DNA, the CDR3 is TGTGCCAGCAGCCCCCCTGACGTCCTTGGGGCCTATGGCTACACCTTC. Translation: CASSPPDVLGAYGYTF.

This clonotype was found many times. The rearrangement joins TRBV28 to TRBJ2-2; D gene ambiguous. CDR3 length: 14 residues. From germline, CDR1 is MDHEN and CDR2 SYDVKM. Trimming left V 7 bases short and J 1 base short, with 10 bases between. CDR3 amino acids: CASKIGQNTGELFF. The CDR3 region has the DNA TGTGCCAGCAAAATAGGCCAGAACACCGGGGAGCTGTTTTTT.

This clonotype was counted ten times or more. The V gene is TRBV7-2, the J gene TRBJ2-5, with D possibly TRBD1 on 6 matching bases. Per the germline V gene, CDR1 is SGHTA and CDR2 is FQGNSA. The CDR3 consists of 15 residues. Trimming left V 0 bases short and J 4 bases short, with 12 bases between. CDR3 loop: CASSLASGAGETQYF. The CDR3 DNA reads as TGTGCCAGCAGCTTAGCGTCAGGGGCGGGAGAGACCCAGTACTTC.

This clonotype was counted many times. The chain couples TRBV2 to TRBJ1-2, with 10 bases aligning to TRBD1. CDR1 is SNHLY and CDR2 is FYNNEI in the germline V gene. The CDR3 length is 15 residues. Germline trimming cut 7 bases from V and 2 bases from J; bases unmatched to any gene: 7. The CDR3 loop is CASTGTGAPNYGYTF. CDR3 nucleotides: TGTGCCAGCACCGGGACAGGGGCCCCCAACTATGGCTACACCTTC.

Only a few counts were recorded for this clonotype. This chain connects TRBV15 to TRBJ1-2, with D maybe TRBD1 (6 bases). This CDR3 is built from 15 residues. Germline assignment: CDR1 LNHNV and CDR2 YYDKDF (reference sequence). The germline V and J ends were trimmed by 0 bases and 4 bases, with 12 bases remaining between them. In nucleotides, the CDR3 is TGTGCCACCAGCAGAGATCAGGGGCTAGGCTATGGCTACACCTTC. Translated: CATSRDQGLGYGYTF.

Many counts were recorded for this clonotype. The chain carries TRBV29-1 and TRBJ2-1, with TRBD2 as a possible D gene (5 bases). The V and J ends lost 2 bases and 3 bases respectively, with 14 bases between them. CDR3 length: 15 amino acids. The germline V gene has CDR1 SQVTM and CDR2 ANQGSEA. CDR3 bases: TGCAGCGTTGAACCGGCGGGCCTCCTCTACAATGAGCAGTTCTTC. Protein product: CSVEPAGLLYNEQFF.

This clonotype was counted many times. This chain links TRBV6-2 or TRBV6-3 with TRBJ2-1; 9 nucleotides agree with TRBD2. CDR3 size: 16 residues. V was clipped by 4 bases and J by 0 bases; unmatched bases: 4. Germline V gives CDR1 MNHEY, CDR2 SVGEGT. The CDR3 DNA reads TGTGCCAGCAGTTCCCTAGCGGGGATCTCCTACAATGAGCAGTTCTTC. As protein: CASSSLAGISYNEQFF.

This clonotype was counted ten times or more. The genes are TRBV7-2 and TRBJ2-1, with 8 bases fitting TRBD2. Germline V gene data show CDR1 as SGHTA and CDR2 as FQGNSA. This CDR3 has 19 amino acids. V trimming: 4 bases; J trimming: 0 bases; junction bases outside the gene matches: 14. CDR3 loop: CASSSPAGGPVSSYNEQFF. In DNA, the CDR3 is TGTGCCAGCAGCTCTCCGGCGGGGGGACCCGTGAGCTCCTACAATGAGCAGTTCTTC. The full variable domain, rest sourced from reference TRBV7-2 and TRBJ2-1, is GAGVSQSPSNKVTEKGKDVELRCDPISGHTALYWYRQSLGQGLEFLIYFQGNSAPDKSGLPSDRFSAERTGGSVSTLTIQRTQQEDSAVYLCASSSPAGGPVSSYNEQFFGPGTRLTVL.

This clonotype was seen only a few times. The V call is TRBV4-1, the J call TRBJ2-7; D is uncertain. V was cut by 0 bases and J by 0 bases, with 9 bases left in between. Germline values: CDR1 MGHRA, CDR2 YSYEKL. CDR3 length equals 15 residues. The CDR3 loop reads CASSQEHQASYEQYF. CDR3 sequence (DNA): TGCGCCAGCAGCCAAGAACACCAGGCCTCCTACGAGCAGTACTTC.

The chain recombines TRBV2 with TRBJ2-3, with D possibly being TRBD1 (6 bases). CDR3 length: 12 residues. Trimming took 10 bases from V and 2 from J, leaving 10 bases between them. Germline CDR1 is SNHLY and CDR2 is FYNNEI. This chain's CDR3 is CATWTDTDTQYF. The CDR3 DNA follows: TGTGCCACCTGGACAGACACAGATACGCAGTATTTT.

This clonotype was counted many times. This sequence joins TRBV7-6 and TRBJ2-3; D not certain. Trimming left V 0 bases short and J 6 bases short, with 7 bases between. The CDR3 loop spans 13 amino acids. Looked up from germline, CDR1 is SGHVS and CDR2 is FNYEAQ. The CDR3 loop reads CASSLAHPDTQYF. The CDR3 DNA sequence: TGTGCCAGCAGCTTAGCACACCCGGATACGCAGTATTTT.

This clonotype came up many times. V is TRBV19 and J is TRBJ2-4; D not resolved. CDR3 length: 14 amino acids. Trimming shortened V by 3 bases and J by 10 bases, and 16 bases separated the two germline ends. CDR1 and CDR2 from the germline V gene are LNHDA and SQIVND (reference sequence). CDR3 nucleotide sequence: TGTGCCAGTAGTATCAGCCAGGCTTCTCGTATTCAGTACTTC. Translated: CASSISQASRIQYF.

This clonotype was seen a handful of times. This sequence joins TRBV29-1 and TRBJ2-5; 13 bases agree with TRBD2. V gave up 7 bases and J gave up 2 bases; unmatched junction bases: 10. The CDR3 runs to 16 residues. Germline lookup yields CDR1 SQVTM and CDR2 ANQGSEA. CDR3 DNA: TGCAGCGCTGGACTAGCGGGGGCCATCGAACAAGAGACCCAGTACTTC. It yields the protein CSAGLAGAIEQETQYF.

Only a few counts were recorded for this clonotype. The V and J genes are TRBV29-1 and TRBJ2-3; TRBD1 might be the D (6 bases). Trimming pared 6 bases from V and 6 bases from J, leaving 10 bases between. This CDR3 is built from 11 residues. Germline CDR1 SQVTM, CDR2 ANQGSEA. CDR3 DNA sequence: TGCAGCGTCCGCCAGGGGGATACGCAGTATTTT. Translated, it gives CSVRQGDTQYF.

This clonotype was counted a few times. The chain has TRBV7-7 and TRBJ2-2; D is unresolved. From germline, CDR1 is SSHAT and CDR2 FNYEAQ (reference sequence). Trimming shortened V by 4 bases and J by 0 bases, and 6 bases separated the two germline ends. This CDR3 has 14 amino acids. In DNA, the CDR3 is TGTGCCAGCAGCTCCAATTCGAACACCGGGGAGCTGTTTTTT. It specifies CASSSNSNTGELFF.

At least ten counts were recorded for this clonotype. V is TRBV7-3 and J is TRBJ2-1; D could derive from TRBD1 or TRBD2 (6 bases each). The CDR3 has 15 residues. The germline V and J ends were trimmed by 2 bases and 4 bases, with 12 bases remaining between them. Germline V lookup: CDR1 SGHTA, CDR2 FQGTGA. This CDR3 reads CASSLLRGAYNEQFF. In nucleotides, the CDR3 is TGTGCCAGCAGCTTATTGAGGGGGGCTTACAATGAGCAGTTCTTC.

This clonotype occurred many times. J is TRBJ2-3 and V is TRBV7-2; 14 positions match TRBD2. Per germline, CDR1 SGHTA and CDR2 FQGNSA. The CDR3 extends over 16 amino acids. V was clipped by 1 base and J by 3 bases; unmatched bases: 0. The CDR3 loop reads CASSLGTSGRTDTQYF. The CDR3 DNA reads TGTGCCAGCAGCTTAGGGACTAGCGGGAGGACAGATACGCAGTATTTT.

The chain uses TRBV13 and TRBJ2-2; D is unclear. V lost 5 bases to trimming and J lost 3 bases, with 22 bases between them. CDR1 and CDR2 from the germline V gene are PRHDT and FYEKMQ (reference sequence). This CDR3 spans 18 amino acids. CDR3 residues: CASSRAMRKARDTGELFF. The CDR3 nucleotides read TGTGCCAGCAGCCGTGCGATGAGAAAGGCCCGGGACACCGGGGAGCTGTTTTTT.

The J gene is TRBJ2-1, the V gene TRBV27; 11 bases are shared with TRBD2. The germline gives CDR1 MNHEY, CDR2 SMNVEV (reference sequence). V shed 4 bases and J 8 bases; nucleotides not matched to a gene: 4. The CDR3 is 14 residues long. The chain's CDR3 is CASSSTSGSDEQFF. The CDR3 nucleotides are TGTGCCAGCAGTTCTACTAGCGGGAGCGATGAGCAGTTCTTC.

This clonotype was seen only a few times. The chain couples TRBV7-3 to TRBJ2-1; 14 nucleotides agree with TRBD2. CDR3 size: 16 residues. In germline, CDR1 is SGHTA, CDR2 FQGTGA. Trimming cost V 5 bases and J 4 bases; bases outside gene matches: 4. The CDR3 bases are TGTGCCAGCAGCCTCCGGACTAGCGGGGGGTACAATGAGCAGTTCTTC. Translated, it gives CASSLRTSGGYNEQFF.

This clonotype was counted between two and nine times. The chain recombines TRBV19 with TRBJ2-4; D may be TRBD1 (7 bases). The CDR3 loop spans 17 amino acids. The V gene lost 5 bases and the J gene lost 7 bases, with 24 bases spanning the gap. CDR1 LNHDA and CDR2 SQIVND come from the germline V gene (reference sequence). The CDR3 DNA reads TGTGCCAGTAGTCCGCCGGGACAGCTCCACCGGGGGAACATTCAGTACTTC. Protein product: CASSPPGQLHRGNIQYF.

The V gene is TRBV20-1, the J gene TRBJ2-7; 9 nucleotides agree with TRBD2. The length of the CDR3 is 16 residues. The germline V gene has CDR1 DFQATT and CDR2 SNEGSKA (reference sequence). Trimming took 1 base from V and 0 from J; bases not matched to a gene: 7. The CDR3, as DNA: TGCAGTGCTAGAGCGCCAGCGGGAGGTGTCTCCTACGAGCAGTACTTC. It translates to CSARAPAGGVSYEQYF.